This T cell receptor beta chain was found in a study of T-cell reconstitution after alpha-beta-depleted transplantation in children. Points from the study as a whole: The origin of alpha-beta T cells about two months after transplant was reportedly several hundred expanded graft clones. T-cell counts and diversity were attributed mostly to newly produced T cells one year after transplant.

Unique molecular identifiers were incorporated when the TCRbeta library was constructed. One entry per CDR3 protein, called by TCRdb with MiXCR from the PCR reads. In the table there are about 200,000 distinct CDR3 sequences, under 8.5% of which are singletons. The V and J ends lost 2 bases and 6 bases, in that order; junction bases with no gene match: 9. The germline V gene has CDR1 SGHRS and CDR2 YFSETQ. CDR3 length: 15 amino acids. This clonotype occurred a few times. Its antigen is still unknown. Sequencing used PBMCs, obtained before TCRalphabeta/CD19-depleted stem cell transplant. The gene calls are TRBV5-1 and TRBJ2-3; TRBD2 aligns across 7 bases. This sequence was found in a boy between 2 and 10 years old with acute lymphoblastic leukemia, due to receive a stem cell transplant. The CDR3 sequence: CASSLAGPREDTQYF. CDR3 bases: TGCGCCAGCAGCTTAGCGGGGCCCAGGGAGGATACGCAGTATTTT.